One and the same sample provided the 21 T cell receptor beta chains below, sequenced in a study of cytomegalovirus exposure and HLA in healthy donors. Use of 60 Vbeta and 13 Jbeta primers characterized the PCR. Sequencing used immunoSEQ multiplex PCR; TCRdb keeps in-frame clones, though not all of them. The sample's table shows tens of thousands of clones. Sequenced: PBMCs. All receptors come from a woman younger than 45 in good health and CMV-seropositive.

This chain uses TRBV5-1 with TRBJ2-2, with 8 bases that match TRBD2. Germline V lookup: CDR1 SGHRS, CDR2 YFSETQ. Trimming cost V 5 bases and J 2 bases; bases outside gene matches: 8. The CDR3 is 16 residues long. CDR3 nucleotides: TGCGCCAGCAGTTTTTGGACTAGCTTTAACACCGGGGAGCTGTTTTTT. Its translation is CASSFWTSFNTGELFF.

V and J are TRBV18 and TRBJ2-1; a possible D gene is TRBD2 (5 bases). V was trimmed by 1 base and J by 0 bases, leaving 13 bases between them. Germline CDR1 and CDR2: KGHSH and LQKENI. The CDR3 is 17 residues long. The CDR3 sequence: CASSPRVVGSSYNEQFF. The CDR3 DNA follows: TGTGCCAGCTCACCACGCGTAGTGGGGAGCTCCTACAATGAGCAGTTCTTC.

The rearrangement joins TRBV5-4 to TRBJ1-3; no reliable D call. CDR1 and CDR2 from the germline V gene are SGHNT and YYREEE (reference sequence). The V end was cut by 0 bases, the J end by 7 bases, with 11 bases between. The CDR3 length is 14 residues. The CDR3 coding sequence is TGTGCCAGCAGCTTGGGGGCCGGTGACAACACCATATATTTT. Residues: CASSLGAGDNTIYF.

This chain connects TRBV5-4 to TRBJ1-1; a possible D gene is TRBD1 (6 bases). The germline V gene has CDR1 SGHNT and CDR2 YYREEE (reference sequence). CDR3 length equals 16 residues. V was cut by 5 bases and J by 3 bases, with 20 bases left in between. CDR3 protein: CASSIPGRDTYTEAFF. The CDR3 DNA follows: TGTGCCAGCAGTATACCGGGGAGGGACACATACACTGAAGCTTTCTTT.

The chain has TRBV14 and TRBJ2-3, with D possibly TRBD2 on 7 matching bases. This CDR3 has 17 residues. V lost 0 bases and J 3 bases, leaving 16 bases between the germline ends. Germline values: CDR1 SGHDN, CDR2 FVKESK. CDR3: CASSQDLWGGRTDTQYF. The CDR3 DNA follows: TGTGCCAGCAGCCAAGATCTCTGGGGGGGGCGTACAGATACGCAGTATTTT.

The chain employs TRBV2 and TRBJ2-7; D is perhaps TRBD1 (5 bases). Between the trimmed V and J ends, which lost 5 bases and 3 bases, there was a span of 11 bases. Germline CDR1 SNHLY, CDR2 FYNNEI. The CDR3 contains 13 residues. The CDR3 is CASSSRQIYEQYF. CDR3 coding DNA: TGTGCCAGCAGTTCCCGACAGATCTACGAGCAGTACTTC.

This CDR3 is CASSGPSASLATDTQYF. For the CDR3, the DNA is TGTGCCAGCAGCGGGCCGTCGGCTAGCCTCGCCACAGATACGCAGTATTTT. The chain is built from TRBV7-9 and TRBJ2-3, with a weak D call TRBD2 (5 bases). The germline gives CDR1 SEHNR, CDR2 FQNEAQ (reference sequence). This CDR3 has 17 residues. V dropped 5 bases and J dropped 2 bases, with 20 bases sitting between them.

The V call is TRBV2, the J call TRBJ2-3; D is undetermined. The CDR3 contains 14 residues. Germline CDR1 and CDR2: SNHLY and FYNNEI. Trimming pared 8 bases from V and 2 bases from J, leaving 14 bases between. DNA of the CDR3: TGTGCCAGCCACCTGGCGAGCGACACAGATACGCAGTATTTT. This codes for CASHLASDTDTQYF.

V is TRBV13 and J is TRBJ1-4, with D perhaps TRBD1 (5 bases). The CDR3 extends over 13 amino acids. Trimming took 5 bases from V and 7 from J, leaving 11 bases between them. CDR1 and CDR2 (germline): PRHDT, FYEKMQ (reference sequence). The CDR3 DNA sequence: TGTGCCAGCAGCCCCAGGGAAGGTGAAAAACTGTTTTTT. Amino acid sequence: CASSPREGEKLFF.

This chain uses TRBV30 with TRBJ2-1; 7 positions match TRBD2. CDR3 size: 14 residues. Germline-derived CDR1 and CDR2 are GTSNPN and SVGIG (reference sequence). CDR3 region: CAGGDGLSYNEQFF. CDR3 nucleotide sequence: TGTGCTGGGGGGGACGGGCTCTCCTACAATGAGCAGTTCTTC. The variable domain in full, completed from reference TRBV30 and TRBJ2-1, reads SQTIHQWPATLVQPVGSPLSLECTVEGTSNPNLYWYRQAAGRGLQLLFYSVGIGQISSEVPQNLSASRPQDRQFILSSKKLLLSDSGFYLCAGGDGLSYNEQFFGPGTRLTVL.

The chain joins TRBV15 to TRBJ2-3; 8 nucleotides match TRBD1. CDR1 and CDR2 (germline): LNHNV, YYDKDF (reference sequence). J lost 0 bases, V lost 5 bases, and 4 bases had no gene match. The CDR3 runs to 15 residues. The chain's CDR3 is CATSARTGSTDTQYF. The CDR3, as DNA: TGTGCCACCAGCGCTCGGACAGGGAGCACAGATACGCAGTATTTT. The full variable domain, completed using reference TRBV15 and TRBJ2-3, is DAMVIQNPRYQVTQFGKPVTLSCSQTLNHNVMYWYQQKSSQAPKLLFHYYDKDFNNEADTPDNFQSRRPNTSFCFLDIRSPGLGDTAMYLCATSARTGSTDTQYFGPGTRLTVL.

The gene calls are TRBV7-8 and TRBJ2-5; a possible D gene is TRBD2 (6 bases). Germline CDR1 SGHVS, CDR2 FQNEAQ. The length of the CDR3 is 15 residues. Trimming took 0 bases from V and 3 from J, leaving 11 bases between them. Here the CDR3 DNA reads TGTGCCAGCAGCTTAGCTACAGCGGGCAAAGAGACCCAGTACTTC. Its translation is CASSLATAGKETQYF.

The rearrangement joins TRBV5-1 to TRBJ2-3, with 9 bases aligning to TRBD1. V shed 4 bases, J shed 4 bases, and the junction held 10 bases outside the gene matches. Germline V CDR1 and CDR2: SGHRS, YFSETQ. This CDR3 contains 16 residues. CDR3 nucleotide sequence: TGCGCCAGCAGCGATAGGACAGGGGAGAACCCAGATACGCAGTATTTT. Translation gives CASSDRTGENPDTQYF.

The chain recombines TRBV2 with TRBJ1-3, with D tentatively TRBD1 (5 bases). The CDR3 is 14 amino acids. V shed 6 bases and J shed 3 bases, with 12 bases lying between them. CDR1 and CDR2 from the germline V gene are SNHLY and FYNNEI. As DNA, the CDR3 is TGTGCCAGCAGGGATCCAGGGATTGGAAACACCATATATTTT. Residues: CASRDPGIGNTIYF.

The chain uses TRBV4-1 and TRBJ2-1, with 11 positions matching TRBD2. The CDR3 is 14 amino acids. CDR1 is MGHRA and CDR2 is YSYEKL in the germline V gene. Germline trimming cut 4 bases from V and 9 bases from J; bases unmatched to any gene: 5. CDR3 nucleotides: TGCGCCAGCAGCCTACTAGCGGGGGCGGGTGAGCAGTTCTTC. It specifies CASSLLAGAGEQFF.

This clone is classed as medium-sized by frequency. The sample has other DNA sequences that encode this CDR3 too. The chain uses TRBV7-9 and TRBJ2-7; TRBD2 might be the D (5 bases). Trimming pared 6 bases from V and 0 bases from J, leaving 15 bases between. This CDR3 comprises 15 residues. CDR1 and CDR2 (germline): SEHNR, FQNEAQ (reference sequence). The CDR3 bases are TGTGCCAGCAGTGGAACTAGTGTGTCCTCCTACGAGCAGTACTTC. Translated, it gives CASSGTSVSSYEQYF. The full variable domain, completed using reference TRBV7-9 and TRBJ2-7, is DTGVSQNPRHKITKRGQNVTFRCDPISEHNRLYWYRQTLGQGPEFLTYFQNEAQLEKSRLLSDRFSAERPKGSFSTLEIQRTEQGDSAMYLCASSGTSVSSYEQYFGPGTRLTVT.

The V gene is TRBV6-5, the J gene TRBJ1-6; 10 bases are a match to TRBD1. Germline V lookup: CDR1 MNHEY, CDR2 SVGAGI. The CDR3 spans 14 residues. The V gene end was trimmed by 6 bases and the J gene end by 10 bases; junction bases not matched to a gene: 6. The CDR3: CASSLTGGGSPLHF. The DNA of the CDR3 is TGTGCCAGCAGCTTGACAGGGGGCGGGTCACCCCTCCACTTT.

The chain links TRBV6-1 to TRBJ2-2; D not resolved. The CDR3 sequence is 14 residues long. V was trimmed by 6 bases and J by 1 base, leaving 9 bases between them. CDR1 is MNHNS and CDR2 is SASEGT in the germline V gene. Written as DNA, the CDR3 is TGTGCCAGCAGCCTAAACGGGAACACCGGGGAGCTGTTTTTT. This sequence encodes CASSLNGNTGELFF.

The genes are TRBV30 and TRBJ1-5; a possible D gene is TRBD1 (6 bases). CDR1 and CDR2 (germline): GTSNPN, SVGIG (reference sequence). The CDR3 is 14 residues long. Trimming took 4 bases from V and 4 from J, leaving 14 bases between them. In DNA form, the CDR3 reads TGTGCCTGGAAAGGGAGGGGGGGGAATCAGCCCCAGCATTTT. Translation gives CAWKGRGGNQPQHF.

CDR3 DNA sequence: TGTGCCAGCAGCTTGGACAGGGGTCAAGAGACCCAGTACTTC. Its translation: CASSLDRGQETQYF. The J gene is TRBJ2-5, the V gene TRBV7-9; 9 nucleotides match TRBD1. Germline trimming cut 3 bases from V and 2 bases from J; bases unmatched to any gene: 1. CDR1 SEHNR and CDR2 FQNEAQ come from the germline V gene (reference sequence). This CDR3 has 14 residues.

This chain joins TRBV27 and TRBJ1-2; 11 bases are shared with TRBD1. J gave up 4 bases and V 0 bases, and 4 bases lay outside the gene matches. This CDR3 has 16 residues. The germline gives CDR1 MNHEY, CDR2 SMNVEV (reference sequence). As DNA, the CDR3 is TGTGCCAGCAGTTTATCACGGACAGGGGGCGCCTATGGCTACACCTTC. This encodes CASSLSRTGGAYGYTF.